This passage covers 26 T cell receptor beta chains from one sample sequenced in a study of cytomegalovirus exposure and HLA in healthy donors. The PCR was carried out with 60 Vbeta primers and 13 Jbeta primers. TCRdb's copy holds only in-frame clones and misses some; the assay was immunoSEQ multiplex PCR. The sample has about 200,000 clones, roughly four fifths seen once. Sequenced sample: PBMCs. The receptors were gathered from a woman in her fifties or sixties in good health and CMV-seropositive.

J is TRBJ2-3 and V is TRBV5-1; D gene ambiguous. The CDR3 runs to 16 residues. Trimming took off 0 bases at V and 0 bases at J, with 11 bases between the two ends. Germline loops: CDR1 SGHRS, CDR2 YFSETQ. The DNA for the CDR3 is TGCGCCAGCAGCTTGGGCGGCGCAGCGAGCACAGATACGCAGTATTTT. It is translated as CASSLGGAASTDTQYF.

The chain links TRBV28 to TRBJ1-4; 8 bases fit TRBD1. Germline loops: CDR1 MDHEN, CDR2 SYDVKM. This CDR3 has 15 amino acids. V was pared by 2 bases and J by 10 bases, with 9 bases of the junction left unmatched. The CDR3 DNA follows: TGTGCCAGCAGTTTAAGGGGGACAGGCCAGGGAAAACTGTTTTTT. It is translated as CASSLRGTGQGKLFF. The entire variable domain, with the rest obtained from reference TRBV28 and TRBJ1-4, is as follows: DVKVTQSSRYLVKRTGEKVFLECVQDMDHENMFWYRQDPGLGLRLIYFSYDVKMKEKGDIPEGYSVSREKKERFSLILESASTNQTSMYLCASSLRGTGQGKLFFGSGTQLSVL.

The chain uses TRBV18 and TRBJ1-3, with 7 bases lining up with TRBD1. The CDR3 runs to 15 residues. Germline CDR1 reads KGHSH; CDR2 reads LQKENI. V lost 0 bases to trimming and J lost 2 bases; unmatched junction nucleotides: 1. This CDR3 reads CASSPPTGAGNTIYF. The CDR3 nucleotides read TGTGCCAGCTCACCACCAACAGGGGCTGGAAACACCATATATTTT.

The chain links TRBV5-6 to TRBJ2-1; 7 bases line up with TRBD1. The ends lost 0 bases at V and 4 bases at J; junction bases unmatched: 1. This CDR3 contains 14 residues. The germline CDR1 and CDR2 sequences are SGHDT and YYEEEE. CDR3 amino acids: CASSLVTGYNEQFF. The CDR3 coding sequence is TGTGCCAGCAGCTTGGTGACAGGGTACAATGAGCAGTTCTTC.

The chain recombines TRBV7-2 with TRBJ2-1; TRBD2 matches at 10 bases. CDR1 is SGHTA, CDR2 FQGNSA, per germline. V trimming: 5 bases; J trimming: 6 bases; junction bases outside the gene matches: 10. This CDR3 region has 16 residues. The CDR3 is CASSLTSSGGGNEQFF. The CDR3 DNA sequence: TGTGCCAGCAGCCTGACCTCTAGCGGGGGCGGCAATGAGCAGTTCTTC.

The chain links TRBV12-5 to TRBJ1-6; 8 positions match TRBD1. The V gene end was trimmed by 7 bases and the J gene end by 8 bases; junction bases not matched to a gene: 7. Germline CDR1 LGHNT, CDR2 FRNRAP. CDR3 length: 14 amino acids. The chain's CDR3 is CASAGQGGDSPLHF. CDR3 DNA: TGTGCTAGTGCCGGACAGGGAGGCGATTCACCCCTCCACTTT.

This clone has only a few counts. CDR3 in amino acids: CSVSGETQYF. CDR3 DNA sequence: TGCAGCGTCTCGGGGGAGACCCAGTACTTC. The chain is built from TRBV29-1 and TRBJ2-5; weak D call: TRBD2 (5 bases). Germline V gives CDR1 SQVTM, CDR2 ANQGSEA. V lost 6 bases and J lost 5, with 7 bases in between. CDR3 size: 10 residues.

The chain couples TRBV15 to TRBJ2-1; the D gene is possibly TRBD2 (6 bases). The CDR3 is 16 amino acids. Germline CDR1 and CDR2: LNHNV and YYDKDF (reference sequence). V lost 1 base to trimming and J lost 8 bases, with 18 bases between them. The DNA for the CDR3 is TGTGCCACCAGCAGAGTTGGAGGCGGGAAGGGTCATGAGCAGTTCTTC. Protein: CATSRVGGGKGHEQFF.

The chain joins TRBV10-3 to TRBJ1-1; D unresolved. The germline V gene has CDR1 ENHRY and CDR2 SYGVKD. The CDR3 runs 14 residues. Trimming removed 0 bases at V and 4 bases at J, with 9 bases between. The CDR3 DNA follows: TGTGCCATCAGTGAGTCCCCCCAGGTCACTGAAGCTTTCTTT. It encodes CAISESPQVTEAFF.

The genes are TRBV6-5 and TRBJ2-7; TRBD1 agrees at 10 bases. The CDR3 consists of 15 residues. Trimming cost V 3 bases and J 3 bases; bases outside gene matches: 5. CDR1 is MNHEY, CDR2 SVGAGI, per germline. In DNA form, the CDR3 reads TGTGCCAGCAGTTATAGGGACAGGGGTATCTACGAGCAGTACTTC. This encodes CASSYRDRGIYEQYF.

The CDR3 DNA is TGCGCCAGCAGCTTGGTCGGGACTGAAGCTTTCTTT. Amino acid sequence: CASSLVGTEAFF. The chain has TRBV5-1 and TRBJ1-1; no clear D. The CDR3 length is 12 residues. Deletions cut 0 bases from V and 5 bases from J, with 5 bases between. The V gene's germline CDR1 is SGHRS and CDR2 YFSETQ.

J is TRBJ2-7 and V is TRBV29-1, with TRBD1 as a possible D gene (5 bases). Per the germline V gene, CDR1 is SQVTM and CDR2 is ANQGSEA. Trimming removed 5 bases at V and 2 bases at J, with 10 bases between. This CDR3 comprises 12 residues. The CDR3 nucleotides are TGCAGCGTTAAGTGGGGCGCCTACGAGCAGTACTTC. Translating it yields CSVKWGAYEQYF.

The chain carries TRBV5-8 and TRBJ1-6, with D perhaps TRBD1 (5 bases). CDR1 is SGHTS, CDR2 YDEGEE, per germline. CDR3 length equals 17 residues. V lost 3 bases and J 5 bases, leaving 18 bases between the germline ends. CDR3 coding DNA: TGTGCCAGCAGCTCCCTCGGTGACAGCCTTCATAATTCACCCCTCCACTTT. It yields the protein CASSSLGDSLHNSPLHF.

The rearrangement uses TRBV28 and TRBJ2-5, with 9 nucleotides matching TRBD2. J was trimmed by 2 bases and V by 3 bases; bases with no gene match: 7. Germline-derived CDR1 and CDR2 are MDHEN and SYDVKM. There are 16 residues in the CDR3. The CDR3 spells CASSFGLAGSQETQYF. The CDR3 DNA sequence: TGTGCCAGCAGTTTTGGGCTAGCGGGATCTCAAGAGACCCAGTACTTC.

This clone was seen only a few times. V and J are TRBV6-5 and TRBJ2-7; D gene ambiguous. The V and J ends lost 7 bases and 3 bases respectively, with 16 bases between them. The CDR3 sequence is 14 residues long. Germline V gene sequence: CDR1 MNHEY, CDR2 SVGAGI. Written as DNA, the CDR3 is TGTGCCAGCAATACCCCCAGGTTCCGCTACGAGCAGTACTTC. Its protein is CASNTPRFRYEQYF.

The chain uses TRBV2 and TRBJ1-2; 7 bases match TRBD1. Germline CDR1 SNHLY, CDR2 FYNNEI. After removal of 5 bases from V and 2 bases from J, the junction contained 5 bases not matched to a gene. This CDR3 is 14 amino acids long. CDR3 nucleotides: TGTGCCAGCAGTATCGGCAGGGGGAACTATGGCTACACCTTC. It is translated as CASSIGRGNYGYTF.

This clone was recorded a few times. V is TRBV6-1 and J is TRBJ1-1; no definite D call. The CDR3 runs 13 residues. Germline V gene sequence: CDR1 MNHNS, CDR2 SASEGT. V gave up 4 bases and J gave up 1 base, with 7 bases separating them. CDR3 amino acids: CASSAAGNTEAFF. CDR3 nucleotide sequence: TGTGCCAGCAGTGCCGCAGGGAACACTGAAGCTTTCTTT.

The rearrangement joins TRBV18 to TRBJ1-1, with D possibly matching TRBD1 (6 bases). Trimming stripped 3 bases from V and 3 bases from J, with 17 bases between. The CDR3 loop spans 16 amino acids. The germline V gene encodes CDR1 KGHSH and CDR2 LQKENI. The CDR3, as DNA: TGTGCCAGCTCACCGGGGGCAGGGGTACGCGACACTGAAGCTTTCTTT. Encoded protein: CASSPGAGVRDTEAFF.

J is TRBJ2-7 and V is TRBV29-1; 9 nucleotides align to TRBD2. J was trimmed by 6 bases and V by 7 bases; bases with no gene match: 13. This CDR3 contains 14 residues. Germline lookup yields CDR1 SQVTM and CDR2 ANQGSEA. The CDR3 protein is CSAMSTSGLGEQYF. The CDR3 region has the DNA TGCAGCGCCATGTCGACTAGCGGATTAGGCGAGCAGTACTTC.

This clone appeared a single time. Other nucleotide sequences in the sample specify the same CDR3. This rearrangement joins TRBV2 to TRBJ2-5; D uncertain. Trimming left V 8 bases short and J 2 bases short, with 6 bases between. Germline lookup yields CDR1 SNHLY and CDR2 FYNNEI. The CDR3 is 11 residues long. The CDR3 DNA reads TGTGCCAGCCGGTTGCAAGAGACCCAGTACTTC. It translates to CASRLQETQYF.

The genes are TRBV5-4 and TRBJ2-5; unclear D gene. Germline CDR1 and CDR2: SGHNT and YYREEE (reference sequence). This CDR3 region has 13 residues. V lost 0 bases and J 6 bases, leaving 9 bases between the germline ends. CDR3 loop: CASSLAGQKTQYF. CDR3 nucleotide sequence: TGTGCCAGCAGCTTGGCTGGCCAGAAGACCCAGTACTTC.

Details on this clone: This specimen includes other DNA sequences encoding the same CDR3. This chain links TRBV2 with TRBJ1-1; TRBD1 matches at 7 bases. The CDR3 is made up of 14 amino acids. J was trimmed by 3 bases and V by 5 bases; bases with no gene match: 6. The germline V gene has CDR1 SNHLY and CDR2 FYNNEI. The CDR3 loop is CASSRQGRDTEAFF. The CDR3 nucleotides read TGTGCCAGCAGTAGACAGGGTCGGGACACTGAAGCTTTCTTT.

The rearrangement links TRBV5-1 to TRBJ1-1; D remains unclear. The CDR3 totals 16 residues. Germline CDR1 reads SGHRS; CDR2 reads YFSETQ. V lost 0 bases to trimming and J lost 1 base, with 13 bases between them. The CDR3 loop is CASSLAAGMENTEAFF. DNA for the CDR3: TGCGCCAGCAGCTTGGCCGCGGGAATGGAGAACACTGAAGCTTTCTTT. Full variable domain (outside the CDR3, taken from reference TRBV5-1 and TRBJ1-1): KAGVTQTPRYLIKTRGQQVTLSCSPISGHRSVSWYQQTPGQGLQFLFEYFSETQRNKGNFPGRFSGRQFSNSRSEMNVSTLELGDSALYLCASSLAAGMENTEAFFGQGTRLTVV.

The V call is TRBV5-4, the J call TRBJ2-2; 9 nucleotides match TRBD2. Germline V gene lookup returns CDR1 SGHNT and CDR2 YYREEE (reference sequence). V was clipped by 0 bases and J by 4 bases; unmatched bases: 4. The CDR3 length is 16 residues. CDR3 DNA: TGTGCCAGCAGCTTGGGTCTAGCGGGGAGCACCGGGGAGCTGTTTTTT. Translated, it gives CASSLGLAGSTGELFF.

This chain joins TRBV19 and TRBJ1-5, with D unresolved. The CDR3 spans 15 residues. CDR1 and CDR2 from the germline V gene are LNHDA and SQIVND (reference sequence). Trimming stripped 3 bases from V and 0 bases from J, with 9 bases between. Written as DNA, the CDR3 is TGTGCCAGTAGTATTATGACTTCTAGCAATCAGCCCCAGCATTTT. Residues: CASSIMTSSNQPQHF.

The V and J genes are TRBV14 and TRBJ1-1; D unclear. The CDR3 consists of 15 residues. With 4 bases removed from V and 1 base from J, the gap between germline ends came to 13 bases. Germline-derived CDR1 and CDR2 are SGHDN and FVKESK. This CDR3 reads CASSLAVGRNTEAFF. The CDR3 DNA reads TGTGCCAGCAGCCTAGCAGTGGGTCGGAACACTGAAGCTTTCTTT.